Given below is one TCR beta chain in context. Its cognate antigen is unknown. This entry belongs to a study of cytomegalovirus exposure and HLA in healthy donors. Study outcomes and limitations: Usually a TCR sequence was rare, but some public TCRs were found in many donors. Analyzed later, association rates of TCRs varied across HLA loci, with DRB1 most and HLA-C fewest. It was confirmed in vitro that a few of the CMV-associated chains were specific for CMV antigens. Later analysis demonstrated an association between a missense DCLRE1C variant and TCR beta V- and J-gene trimming.

The PCR employed 60 Vbeta primers together with 13 Jbeta primers. Data came from immunoSEQ multiplex PCR; TCRdb stores just in-frame clones and leaves some out. There are some 150,000 clones in the sample; more than 75% occur only once, and approximately 8.1% lies in the top ten. Trimming cost V 1 base and J 8 bases; bases outside gene matches: 2. This CDR3 has 13 amino acids. From germline, CDR1 is MNHEY and CDR2 SMNVEV (reference sequence). The sequenced sample was PBMCs. J is TRBJ2-7 and V is TRBV27, with TRBD1 matching over 10 bases. The source is a woman aged 45 to 65 in good health and CMV-seropositive. DNA of the CDR3: TGTGCCAGCAGTTTATTAGACAGGGGGCAGCAGTACTTC. It specifies CASSLLDRGQQYF.